This T cell receptor (beta chain) was identified in a study of prognosis after radiotherapy for stage I lung cancer (dated by TCRdb to 2020 to 2022). Study-level background: Between early 2018 and early 2019, roughly 20 patients with stage I NSCLC were enrolled in Nanjing, China. Enrolled patients comprised 14 to 15 with newly diagnosed primary stage I lung tumors and 5 or 6 with oligometastatic NSCLC after surgical resection of the primary tumor. Every patient was deemed medically inoperable, approximately eleven because of comorbidities and six to eight because they refused surgery. The cohort included under 15 men and about six women, with a median age of approximately 73 years and a range of roughly 50 to 85 years. Tumor histology was squamous cell carcinoma in several patients and adenocarcinoma in roughly 12. Image-guided IMRT or VMAT was used to deliver SBRT in 3 to 5 fractions at a biologically effective dose of at least 100 Gy. SBRT was not combined with any concurrent therapy in any patient. Distant metastases were developed by four of the 19 patients after SBRT, at a median of roughly 7 months, whereas no significant progression was observed in the other 15 patients. This study profiled peripheral blood TCR beta repertoires from stage I NSCLC patients before and after stereotactic body radiotherapy and linked the repertoires to distant failure. The study took one blood sample before SBRT and one after SBRT from each of 20 or so patients and sequenced all 40 or so samples. The paper as a whole reports these results and caveats: Tumor specificity of expanded TCR clones was not determined. Differences in TRBV and TRBJ usage frequencies by metastasis status were reportedly observed in two V genes at baseline and in several V and two J genes after SBRT. Unique TCR clone counts fell after SBRT (median approximately 9,900 before versus about 7,100 after; Wilcoxon paired P=0.011). The study was limited by the small cohort and short follow-up, and independent validation of the study findings is required. Post-SBRT Shannon entropy and its change from baseline were lower in patients who developed distant metastases; baseline Shannon entropy was not associated with metastases. None of the reported P values were adjusted for multiple comparisons.

Two rounds of multiplex PCR were used to amplify the TCR beta CDR3 region from genomic DNA. The first PCR round used primers specific to each TRBV and TRBJ gene, and the primer sequences were filed in Chinese patent CN105087789A. The second PCR round used universal primers. The Roche High Pure PCR Template Preparation Kit was used to extract genomic DNA from frozen PBMCs. Libraries were sequenced paired-end with 151 bp reads on an Illumina HiSeq 3000. The original methods were these. Raw reads lacking the multiplex PCR primer sequences were removed with CutAdapt. PEAR was used to merge high-quality paired reads into contigs. TRB V, D and J gene segments were assigned to each contig with MiXCR by alignment to reference sequences. To remove sequencing errors, CDR3 sequences were clustered according to base quality and sequence similarity. Shannon entropy normalized by the natural log of productive TCR sequence number was used as the measure of diversity. Clonality was computed as one minus the ratio of Shannon entropy to the natural log of the number of unique clonotypes. Progression-free survival cut-offs for repertoire metrics were chosen using the Youden index of ROC curves, with analyses run in R 3.5.3. The public reads were run again by TCRdb, first through fastp at Q25 and then through MiXCR, and only productive beta chains were kept. Each entry is one CDR3 protein sequence, shown with its most common DNA and genes. The V and J calls shown here were made by TCRdb, not taken from the authors' results. The sample records fewer than 20,000 distinct CDR3 sequences, around 15% of which are singletons. 35% to 45% of the sample lies in the top ten.

There are many counts of this clonotype. The antigen this receptor binds is unknown. It is unclear where the CDR3 begins or ends on the DNA, so no DNA is shown, and the CDR3 is as TCRdb lists it. The CDR3 sequence holds 14 residues, the cysteine and phenylalanine included. CDR1 MDHEN and CDR2 SYDVKM were looked up in the germline V gene. All patients had node-negative disease on CT and PET/CT, and none had a history of other malignancies or prior chemotherapy or radiotherapy. At each of two time points, approximately 6 milliliters of peripheral venous blood were collected in EDTA tubes. Ficoll-Paque Plus density-gradient centrifugation was used to isolate PBMCs. Right after collection, samples were placed at -80 degrees C and kept there until analysis.

Sequenced material: PBMCs, taken before or after stereotactic body radiation therapy (not recorded which). The rearrangement joined TRBV28 to TRBJ2-7; the tabulated D call, TRBD1, remains unverified against the DNA. The receptor was derived from a donor of 50 years or more with non-small cell lung cancer. CDR3 loop: CASSILGASYEQYF.